A selection of T cell receptor beta chains follows, all from one sample in a study of OX40 agonist ivuxolimab in advanced cancers. Using immunoSEQ multiplex PCR, the repertoire was profiled, and TCRdb retains in-frame clones only, with some absent. The table lists about 73,000 clones, around nine tenths of them singletons. Source: CD4+ or CD8+ T cells sorted from blood, taken in a trial of the OX40 agonist ivuxolimab. All receptors derive from an adult with an advanced solid tumor such as melanoma, head and neck, liver or kidney cancer. Both conserved end residues are part of each CDR3. The D gene is left open where the match is weak. Not every row has a clone size; where given, it reads once, few, many or a size class.

v_gene: TRBV7-2; d_gene: TRBD1; abundance: NA; j_gene: TRBJ2-7; CDR3nt: TGTGCCAGCAGCCCTAGACGGACAGGGAGCTCCTACGAGCAGTACTTC; CDR3aa: CASSPRRTGSSYEQYF
v_gene: TRBV30; d_gene: NA; abundance: NA; j_gene: TRBJ2-3; CDR3nt: TGTGCCTGGAGTGTAGGGGGGGGCACAGATACGCAGTATTTT; CDR3aa: CAWSVGGGTDTQYF
v_gene: TRBV7-6; d_gene: NA; abundance: once; j_gene: TRBJ1-5; CDR3nt: TGTGCCAGCAGCTTAGGGACACTTAGCAATCAGCCCCAGCATTTT; CDR3aa: CASSLGTLSNQPQHF
v_gene: TRBV30; d_gene: TRBD2; abundance: NA; j_gene: TRBJ2-7; CDR3nt: TGTGCCTGGAGTAATCTAGCGGGACCTGGCGAGCAGTACTTC; CDR3aa: CAWSNLAGPGEQYF
v_gene: TRBV27; d_gene: NA; abundance: NA; j_gene: TRBJ2-7; CDR3nt: TGTGCCCCAAGGTCCTCCCGGGACTTGGTCGAGCAGTACTTC; CDR3aa: CAPRSSRDLVEQYF
v_gene: TRBV11-1; d_gene: TRBD2; abundance: NA; j_gene: TRBJ2-5; CDR3nt: TGTGCCAGCAGCTTACTGCGTCTAGCGGGAGGGCCGGTCCAAGAGACCCAGTACTTC; CDR3aa: CASSLLRLAGGPVQETQYF
v_gene: TRBV5-3; d_gene: NA; abundance: NA; j_gene: TRBJ2-7; CDR3nt: TGTGCCAGAAGCTTCGCGGGTAGCGATTACCCTGCGGGCGAGCAGTACTTC; CDR3aa: CARSFAGSDYPAGEQYF
v_gene: TRBV6-5; d_gene: TRBD1; abundance: NA; j_gene: TRBJ2-7; CDR3nt: TGTGCCAGCAGTCAGGGGGCCTCCTACGAGCAGTACTTC; CDR3aa: CASSQGASYEQYF
v_gene: TRBV23-1; d_gene: NA; abundance: NA; j_gene: TRBJ2-5; CDR3nt: TGCGCCAGCAGTCCTGATTCGGGTAACTTAGAGACCCAGTACTTC; CDR3aa: CASSPDSGNLETQYF
v_gene: TRBV4-2; d_gene: TRBD2; abundance: NA; j_gene: TRBJ2-7; CDR3nt: TGTGCCAGCAGCCAAGAACTAGCGACCGTCTCCTACGAGCAGTACTTC; CDR3aa: CASSQELATVSYEQYF
v_gene: TRBV27; d_gene: TRBD1; abundance: NA; j_gene: TRBJ1-2; CDR3nt: TGTGCCAGCAGTTTGAAAGGGGGCGCGGGAGGCTACACCTTC; CDR3aa: CASSLKGGAGGYTF
v_gene: TRBV15; d_gene: TRBD2; abundance: NA; j_gene: TRBJ2-7; CDR3nt: TGTGCCACCAGCAGAGAACTAGCGGTCTACGAGCAGTACTTC; CDR3aa: CATSRELAVYEQYF
v_gene: TRBV7-9; d_gene: NA; abundance: NA; j_gene: TRBJ1-5; CDR3nt: TGTGCCAGCAGCCGTGGGGGTTTAGATCAGCCCCAGCATTTT; CDR3aa: CASSRGGLDQPQHF
v_gene: TRBV6-6; d_gene: NA; abundance: NA; j_gene: TRBJ2-5; CDR3nt: TGTGCCAGCAGTACCGAAGTACAAGAGACCCAGTACTTC; CDR3aa: CASSTEVQETQYF
v_gene: TRBV18; d_gene: TRBD1; abundance: NA; j_gene: TRBJ1-2; CDR3nt: TGTGCCAGCTACGGGACAGGGACTAACTATGGCTACACCTTC; CDR3aa: CASYGTGTNYGYTF
v_gene: TRBV6-5; d_gene: TRBD2; abundance: NA; j_gene: TRBJ2-7; CDR3nt: TGTGCCAGCGGGGGGGGACTAACTCAAACCTACGAGCAGTACTTC; CDR3aa: CASGGGLTQTYEQYF
v_gene: TRBV7-2; d_gene: TRBD1; abundance: NA; j_gene: TRBJ2-3; CDR3nt: TGTGCCAGCAGCTTAGGGCAGGGGGTTAGCACAGATACGCAGTATTTT; CDR3aa: CASSLGQGVSTDTQYF
v_gene: TRBV21-1; d_gene: NA; abundance: NA; j_gene: TRBJ2-1; CDR3nt: TGTGCCAGCAGGAACGAGAGCGGGAGGGGAGAAGACAATGAGCAGTTCTTC; CDR3aa: CASRNESGRGEDNEQFF
v_gene: TRBV5-1; d_gene: TRBD1; abundance: NA; j_gene: TRBJ1-2; CDR3nt: TGCGCCAGCAGCTTGGAAGAGGGGGCGTACTATGGCTACACCTTC; CDR3aa: CASSLEEGAYYGYTF
v_gene: TRBV5-4; d_gene: NA; abundance: NA; j_gene: TRBJ1-1; CDR3nt: TGTGCCAGCAGCTTGGGCACCGGGGGAACTGAAGCTTTCTTT; CDR3aa: CASSLGTGGTEAFF
v_gene: TRBV10-2; d_gene: TRBD2; abundance: NA; j_gene: TRBJ2-1; CDR3nt: TGCGCCAGTAGGACTAGCGGGATAAAGGATGAGCAGTTCTTC; CDR3aa: CASRTSGIKDEQFF
v_gene: TRBV7-8; d_gene: NA; abundance: NA; j_gene: TRBJ1-2; CDR3nt: TGCGCCAGCAGCTACCGGACCGAAATCGGCTATGGCTACACCTTC; CDR3aa: CASSYRTEIGYGYTF
v_gene: TRBV21-1; d_gene: NA; abundance: once; j_gene: TRBJ1-5; CDR3nt: TGTGCCAGCAGCAGAAAATGGACCGACACCGTTTGTTATAGCAATCAGCCCCAGCATTTT; CDR3aa: CASSRKWTDTVCYSNQPQHF
v_gene: TRBV7-9; d_gene: TRBD1; abundance: once; j_gene: TRBJ2-7; CDR3nt: TGTGCCAGCAGCTCGGACAGGGGGCGGCACGAGCAGTACTTC; CDR3aa: CASSSDRGRHEQYF
v_gene: TRBV18; d_gene: TRBD1; abundance: NA; j_gene: TRBJ1-2; CDR3nt: TGTGCCAGCTCAAGCCCAGGGACAGGGGGCAACCACAACTATGGCTACACCTTC; CDR3aa: CASSSPGTGGNHNYGYTF
v_gene: TRBV30; d_gene: NA; abundance: once; j_gene: TRBJ1-1; CDR3nt: TGTGCCTGGAGTAAGGTGAACACTGAAGCTTTCTTT; CDR3aa: CAWSKVNTEAFF
v_gene: TRBV15; d_gene: TRBD1; abundance: NA; j_gene: TRBJ2-7; CDR3nt: TGTGCCACCAGCAGGGGACAGGGAGGCGACGAGCAGTACTTC; CDR3aa: CATSRGQGGDEQYF
v_gene: TRBV29-1; d_gene: TRBD2; abundance: NA; j_gene: TRBJ2-1; CDR3nt: TGCAGCGGTCGGAAGCGGGAGGGCCTCCACAATGAGCAGTTCTTC; CDR3aa: CSGRKREGLHNEQFF
v_gene: TRBV7-9; d_gene: NA; abundance: NA; j_gene: TRBJ1-3; CDR3nt: TGTGCCAGCAGCCGGGACATCTCTGGAAACACCATATATTTT; CDR3aa: CASSRDISGNTIYF
v_gene: TRBV5-4; d_gene: TRBD2; abundance: NA; j_gene: TRBJ2-7; CDR3nt: TGTGCCAGCAGCCAGGGACTAGCGGGAAACGTCTACGAGCAGTACTTC; CDR3aa: CASSQGLAGNVYEQYF
v_gene: TRBV2; d_gene: TRBD2; abundance: NA; j_gene: TRBJ2-7; CDR3nt: TGTGCCAGCGAGGAGGGACTAGCGGGAGCAGGTGAGCAGTACTTC; CDR3aa: CASEEGLAGAGEQYF
v_gene: TRBV6-1; d_gene: NA; abundance: NA; j_gene: TRBJ2-7; CDR3nt: TGTGCCAGCAGTAAGACGACAACCTACGAGCAGTACTTC; CDR3aa: CASSKTTTYEQYF
v_gene: TRBV7-9; d_gene: TRBD1; abundance: NA; j_gene: TRBJ2-7; CDR3nt: TGTGCCAGCAGCTTTCACCGGGACAGGGAAGTCATCTCCTACGAGCAGTACTTC; CDR3aa: CASSFHRDREVISYEQYF
v_gene: TRBV6-6; d_gene: NA; abundance: NA; j_gene: TRBJ2-2; CDR3nt: TGTGCCAGCGGAAGTAGCGACGCGAACACCGGGGAGCTGTTTTTT; CDR3aa: CASGSSDANTGELFF
v_gene: TRBV7-8; d_gene: NA; abundance: NA; j_gene: TRBJ1-1; CDR3nt: TGTGCCAGCAGCTTCAGTGGGGGGAACACTGAAGCTTTCTTT; CDR3aa: CASSFSGGNTEAFF
v_gene: TRBV27; d_gene: TRBD1; abundance: NA; j_gene: TRBJ2-7; CDR3nt: TGTGCCAGCAGTTTCTCACGAGGGACAGCAATCTACGAGCAGTACTTC; CDR3aa: CASSFSRGTAIYEQYF
v_gene: TRBV7-9; d_gene: TRBD2; abundance: NA; j_gene: TRBJ2-1; CDR3nt: TGTGCCAGCAGCGCACCTAGCGGGGGCTCCTACAATGAGCAGTTCTTC; CDR3aa: CASSAPSGGSYNEQFF
v_gene: TRBV10-3; d_gene: NA; abundance: NA; j_gene: TRBJ2-1; CDR3nt: TGTGCCATCAGTGCCGCCAACCTACTAGCAAATGAGCAGTTCTTC; CDR3aa: CAISAANLLANEQFF
v_gene: TRBV6-5; d_gene: TRBD1; abundance: once; j_gene: TRBJ1-1; CDR3nt: TGTGCCAGCAGTCGTCAGGGGGCCATGAACACTGAAGCTTTCTTT; CDR3aa: CASSRQGAMNTEAFF
v_gene: TRBV2; d_gene: NA; abundance: NA; j_gene: TRBJ2-2; CDR3nt: TGTGCCAGCAGTACCGGGACCAAGGACACCGGGGAGCTGTTTTTT; CDR3aa: CASSTGTKDTGELFF
v_gene: TRBV5-4; d_gene: NA; abundance: NA; j_gene: TRBJ2-3; CDR3nt: TGTGCCAGCAGCTTGGGCCCGAAGGTCGGTTGGTTGGGCACAGATACGCAGTATTTT; CDR3aa: CASSLGPKVGWLGTDTQYF
v_gene: TRBV2; d_gene: NA; abundance: NA; j_gene: TRBJ2-1; CDR3nt: TGTGCCAGCAGTGCATCAGGGATCTACAATGAGCAGTTCTTC; CDR3aa: CASSASGIYNEQFF
v_gene: TRBV27; d_gene: TRBD1; abundance: once; j_gene: TRBJ1-2; CDR3nt: TGTGCCAGCAGTCGAACCGGGACAGGGGCTGGCTACACCTTC; CDR3aa: CASSRTGTGAGYTF
v_gene: TRBV7-8; d_gene: TRBD1; abundance: NA; j_gene: TRBJ2-7; CDR3nt: TGTGCCAGCAGCAAAATCGCCTTTACAGGGGGTCGGACCTACGAGCAGTACTTC; CDR3aa: CASSKIAFTGGRTYEQYF
v_gene: TRBV7-2; d_gene: NA; abundance: NA; j_gene: TRBJ2-3; CDR3nt: TGTGCCAGCAGCCGAGACAGGAGTTCCACAGATACGCAGTATTTT; CDR3aa: CASSRDRSSTDTQYF
v_gene: TRBV12-5; d_gene: NA; abundance: NA; j_gene: TRBJ2-7; CDR3nt: TGTGCTAGTGGTTTAACAGAATTGGGCGAGCAGTACTTC; CDR3aa: CASGLTELGEQYF
v_gene: TRBV7-2; d_gene: NA; abundance: NA; j_gene: TRBJ1-5; CDR3nt: TGTGCCAGCAGCTTACAGGGAATGGGAAATCAGCCCCAGCATTTT; CDR3aa: CASSLQGMGNQPQHF
v_gene: TRBV27; d_gene: NA; abundance: NA; j_gene: TRBJ1-4; CDR3nt: TGTGCCAGCAGTTCCAAGACAGGAAGCAATGAAAAACTGTTTTTT; CDR3aa: CASSSKTGSNEKLFF
v_gene: TRBV27; d_gene: TRBD1; abundance: NA; j_gene: TRBJ1-1; CDR3nt: TGTGCCAGCTTATTTCCGGGACAGGGGAGCACTGAAGCTTTCTTT; CDR3aa: CASLFPGQGSTEAFF